This entry lists 25 T cell receptor beta chains sequenced from one sample in a study of cytomegalovirus exposure and HLA in healthy donors. Primers for the PCR totalled 60 Vbeta and 13 Jbeta. Clones were read by immunoSEQ multiplex PCR, and TCRdb kept only the in-frame ones, dropping some. The specimen's table records around 140,000 clones. Sequenced: PBMCs. Receptor source: a male donor in good health and CMV-seronegative.

This chain connects TRBV11-2 to TRBJ2-5; tentatively, D is TRBD1 (7 bases). There are 17 residues in the CDR3. In germline, CDR1 is SGHAT, CDR2 FQNNGV. Trimming shortened V by 2 bases and J by 4 bases, and 20 bases separated the two germline ends. CDR3 DNA: TGTGCCAGCAGCTTATACCTAACAGGGGACTGGGGAGAGACCCAGTACTTC. Encoded protein: CASSLYLTGDWGETQYF.

This rearrangement joins TRBV4-3 to TRBJ2-7; the D is unclear. V lost 1 base and J 1 base, leaving 5 bases between the germline ends. CDR1 is LGHNA and CDR2 is YSLEER in the germline V gene. The CDR3 consists of 13 residues. In DNA, the CDR3 is TGCGCCAGCAGCCAAGCCCAGTCCTACGAGCAGTACTTC. Encoded protein: CASSQAQSYEQYF.

The chain joins TRBV2 to TRBJ1-2; D remains unclear. Germline CDR1 reads SNHLY; CDR2 reads FYNNEI. This CDR3 comprises 14 residues. Trimming stripped 6 bases from V and 4 bases from J, with 15 bases between. The CDR3 DNA follows: TGTGCCAGCAGCCGGACGATAGGGAGCTATGGCTACACCTTC. It specifies CASSRTIGSYGYTF.

This rearrangement joins TRBV6-5 to TRBJ2-2; D perhaps matches TRBD2 (6 bases). The V and J ends lost 2 bases and 0 bases respectively, with 7 bases between them. This CDR3 has 15 amino acids. CDR1 is MNHEY and CDR2 is SVGAGI in the germline V gene. This CDR3 is CASSYLAPNTGELFF. DNA of the CDR3: TGTGCCAGCAGTTACCTAGCGCCGAACACCGGGGAGCTGTTTTTT.

This chain uses TRBV4-2 with TRBJ2-3; 10 positions match TRBD2. This CDR3 region has 19 residues. Germline V CDR1 and CDR2: LGHNA, YNFKEQ. Unmatched junction bases numbered 17, after V lost 4 bases and J lost 4 bases. The CDR3 DNA is TGTGCCAGCAGCCGGGCCCTAGCGGGGGTGTTGAGCGGTGCAGATACGCAGTATTTT. Amino acid sequence: CASSRALAGVLSGADTQYF.

The chain has TRBV5-1 and TRBJ2-4, with 10 bases matching TRBD2. CDR1 is SGHRS, CDR2 YFSETQ, per germline. The ends lost 0 bases at V and 0 bases at J; junction bases unmatched: 9. There are 19 residues in the CDR3. Here the CDR3 reads CASSLEAGGPLLAKNIQYF. DNA of the CDR3: TGCGCCAGCAGCTTGGAAGCGGGAGGGCCGCTTCTAGCCAAAAACATTCAGTACTTC.

The V gene is TRBV5-1, the J gene TRBJ2-7; 9 bases line up with TRBD1. This CDR3 is built from 16 residues. Germline CDR1 SGHRS, CDR2 YFSETQ. V shed 0 bases, J shed 3 bases, and the junction held 7 bases outside the gene matches. CDR3 nucleotides: TGCGCCAGCAGCTTGGCCGGGACAGGGAGAATCTACGAGCAGTACTTC. It yields the protein CASSLAGTGRIYEQYF.

The chain couples TRBV18 to TRBJ2-4; a possible D gene is TRBD2 (5 bases). Germline lookup yields CDR1 KGHSH and CDR2 LQKENI. V gave up 3 bases and J gave up 3 bases, with 18 bases separating them. The CDR3 spans 17 residues. The CDR3 sequence: CASSPLPWTGNKNIQYF. In DNA, the CDR3 is TGTGCCAGCTCACCTTTGCCCTGGACTGGGAACAAAAACATTCAGTACTTC.

This chain connects TRBV27 to TRBJ2-7, with D maybe TRBD2 (6 bases). V lost 8 bases to trimming and J lost 2 bases, with 19 bases between them. The CDR3 is 15 amino acids. CDR1 is MNHEY and CDR2 is SMNVEV in the germline V gene (reference sequence). Here the CDR3 reads CASALLRGYTYEQYF. For the CDR3, the DNA is TGTGCCAGCGCCCTCCTACGGGGGTATACCTACGAGCAGTACTTC.

The chain is built from TRBV18 and TRBJ1-1, with a weak D call TRBD1 (5 bases). This CDR3 spans 17 amino acids. Germline-derived CDR1 and CDR2 are KGHSH and LQKENI. The V end was cut by 6 bases, the J end by 0 bases, with 20 bases between. The chain's CDR3 is CASSRKGILDMNTEAFF. DNA for the CDR3: TGTGCCAGCTCCCGTAAGGGGATCCTAGACATGAACACTGAAGCTTTCTTT.

The V gene is TRBV11-2, the J gene TRBJ1-2; D uncertain. The CDR3 is 13 residues long. Trimming took 2 bases from V and 2 from J, leaving 6 bases between them. Germline values: CDR1 SGHAT, CDR2 FQNNGV. The CDR3 here is CASSLSGNYGYTF. The DNA of the CDR3 is TGTGCCAGCAGCTTATCCGGGAACTATGGCTACACCTTC.

The chain carries TRBV18 and TRBJ1-2; D not resolved. The CDR3 consists of 14 residues. Germline CDR1 reads KGHSH; CDR2 reads LQKENI. Trimming cost V 0 bases and J 2 bases, with 7 bases left between them. The CDR3 sequence is CASSPPMTNYGYTF. CDR3 bases: TGTGCCAGCTCACCACCCATGACAAACTATGGCTACACCTTC.

The chain recombines TRBV4-3 with TRBJ1-5, with D possibly matching TRBD1 (5 bases). The CDR3 contains 13 residues. Germline V gives CDR1 LGHNA, CDR2 YSLEER. V was pared by 3 bases and J by 6 bases, with 9 bases between. The CDR3 nucleotides read TGCGCCAGCAGCCAGACGGGGGGTCAGCCCCAGCATTTT. It yields the protein CASSQTGGQPQHF.

The chain is built from TRBV27 and TRBJ1-2; D is uncertain. In germline, CDR1 is MNHEY, CDR2 SMNVEV (reference sequence). The CDR3 runs 12 residues. Trimming removed 6 bases at V and 3 bases at J, with 8 bases between. The CDR3 coding sequence is TGTGCCAGCAGCCGAGGAGACTATGGCTACACCTTC. Translating gives CASSRGDYGYTF.

The rearrangement links TRBV30 to TRBJ2-7; 8 bases align to TRBD2. Germline assignment: CDR1 GTSNPN and CDR2 SVGIG (reference sequence). After removal of 2 bases from V and 4 bases from J, the junction contained 7 bases not matched to a gene. This CDR3 is built from 14 residues. CDR3 sequence: CAWSITSGIYEQYF. DNA of the CDR3: TGTGCCTGGAGTATCACTAGCGGAATTTACGAGCAGTACTTC.

The chain recombines TRBV6-5 with TRBJ1-5; TRBD1 matches 9 bases. The CDR3 has 15 residues. V was pared by 2 bases and J by 4 bases, with 3 bases of the junction left unmatched. Germline V gene sequence: CDR1 MNHEY, CDR2 SVGAGI. CDR3: CASSYNGQGNQPQHF. CDR3 coding DNA: TGTGCCAGCAGTTACAACGGACAGGGGAATCAGCCCCAGCATTTT.

This chain uses TRBV28 with TRBJ1-1; 7 bases line up with TRBD1. Germline CDR1 MDHEN, CDR2 SYDVKM. This CDR3 comprises 13 residues. V lost 4 bases, J lost 7 bases, and 6 bases stayed unmatched. The CDR3 region has the DNA TGTGCCAGCAGTTCCCCGGGACAGAGTGAAGCTTTCTTT. Translating gives CASSSPGQSEAFF.

The chain couples TRBV13 to TRBJ2-7, with a possible D match to TRBD1 (8 bases). V shed 5 bases and J shed 4 bases, with 27 bases lying between them. The CDR3 is 18 residues long. CDR1 PRHDT and CDR2 FYEKMQ come from the germline V gene (reference sequence). CDR3 nucleotide sequence: TGTGCCAGCAGCCGGAAGGGAGGGGAGGGACAGGACCTTTACGAGCAGTACTTC. Translating gives CASSRKGGEGQDLYEQYF. The variable domain in full, with the rest retrieved from reference TRBV13 and TRBJ2-7, is AAGVIQSPRHLIKEKRETATLKCYPIPRHDTVYWYQQGPGQDPQFLISFYEKMQSDKGSIPDRFSAQQFSDYHSELNMSSLELGDSALYFCASSRKGGEGQDLYEQYFGPGTRLTVT.

V is TRBV15 and J is TRBJ2-1, with 7 bases that match TRBD2. J gave up 3 bases and V 3 bases, and 8 bases lay outside the gene matches. The V gene's germline CDR1 is LNHNV and CDR2 YYDKDF (reference sequence). The CDR3 loop spans 16 amino acids. The CDR3 sequence: CATSSAWGGDYNEQFF. For the CDR3, the DNA is TGTGCCACCAGCAGTGCCTGGGGGGGGGACTACAATGAGCAGTTCTTC.

This chain links TRBV6-5 with TRBJ1-5; TRBD1 agrees at 7 bases. The CDR3 sequence is 14 residues long. The trim removed 5 bases at V and 4 bases at J, leaving 5 bases unmatched. Germline CDR1 reads MNHEY; CDR2 reads SVGAGI. CDR3 nucleotides: TGTGCCAGCAGTCCGGACAGGCTAAATCAGCCCCAGCATTTT. Protein sequence: CASSPDRLNQPQHF.

The rearrangement links TRBV11-3 to TRBJ1-1, with 8 bases lining up with TRBD1. V lost 5 bases, J lost 7 bases, and 3 bases stayed unmatched. The CDR3 has 12 amino acids. Germline values: CDR1 SGHNT, CDR2 YENEEA. This CDR3 reads CASSAGQGEAFF. CDR3 coding DNA: TGTGCCAGCAGCGCAGGACAGGGTGAAGCTTTCTTT.

This chain uses TRBV4-2 with TRBJ1-5; D is undetermined. Germline-derived CDR1 and CDR2 are LGHNA and YNFKEQ. V was clipped by 4 bases and J by 0 bases, with 7 bases between them. The CDR3 is 14 residues long. CDR3 residues: CASSPGDSNQPQHF. The DNA for the CDR3 is TGTGCCAGCAGCCCCGGGGATAGCAATCAGCCCCAGCATTTT.

J is TRBJ2-7 and V is TRBV7-3, with D possibly TRBD1 on 6 matching bases. Trimming took off 2 bases at V and 2 bases at J, with 13 bases between the two ends. This CDR3 has 15 residues. Germline V CDR1 and CDR2: SGHTA, FQGTGA. The CDR3 sequence: CASSLLPGVAYEQYF. For the CDR3, the DNA is TGTGCCAGCAGCTTATTACCAGGGGTAGCCTACGAGCAGTACTTC.

The rearrangement links TRBV27 to TRBJ1-1, with 8 bases fitting TRBD1. Germline lookup yields CDR1 MNHEY and CDR2 SMNVEV (reference sequence). The trim removed 4 bases at V and 2 bases at J, leaving 3 bases unmatched. This CDR3 has 14 residues. The CDR3 here is CASSWGQVNTEAFF. The DNA of the CDR3 is TGTGCCAGCAGTTGGGGACAGGTAAACACTGAAGCTTTCTTT.

A note on this clone: The junction departs from germline at one end; a sequencing error may be responsible. This sample includes further DNA sequences coding for the same CDR3. The chain links TRBV30 to TRBJ2-4; D is undetermined. There are 13 residues in the CDR3. Germline CDR1 is GTSNPN and CDR2 is SVGIG (reference sequence). The CDR3 sequence: CAWSLEFPDIQYF. The CDR3 nucleotides read TGCGCCTGGAGTCTAGAGTTCCCCGACATTCAGTACTTC.